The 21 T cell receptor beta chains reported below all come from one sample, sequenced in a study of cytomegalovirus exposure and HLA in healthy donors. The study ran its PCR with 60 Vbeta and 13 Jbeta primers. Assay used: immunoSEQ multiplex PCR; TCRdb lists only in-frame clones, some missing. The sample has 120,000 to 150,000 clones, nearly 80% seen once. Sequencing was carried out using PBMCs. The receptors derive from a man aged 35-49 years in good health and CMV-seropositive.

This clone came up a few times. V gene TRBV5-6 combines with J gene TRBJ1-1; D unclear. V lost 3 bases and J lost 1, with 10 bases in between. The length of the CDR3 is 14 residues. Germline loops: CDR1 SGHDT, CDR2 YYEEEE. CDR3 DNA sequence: TGTGCCAGCAGCTGGAGGAGCGGGAACACTGAAGCTTTCTTT. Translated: CASSWRSGNTEAFF.

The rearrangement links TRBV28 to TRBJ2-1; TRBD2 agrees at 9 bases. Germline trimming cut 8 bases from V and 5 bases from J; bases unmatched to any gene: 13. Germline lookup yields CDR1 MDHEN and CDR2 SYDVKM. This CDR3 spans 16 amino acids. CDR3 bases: TGTGCCAGCGGGGACACGGTAGGGACTAGCAACAATGAGCAGTTCTTC. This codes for CASGDTVGTSNNEQFF.

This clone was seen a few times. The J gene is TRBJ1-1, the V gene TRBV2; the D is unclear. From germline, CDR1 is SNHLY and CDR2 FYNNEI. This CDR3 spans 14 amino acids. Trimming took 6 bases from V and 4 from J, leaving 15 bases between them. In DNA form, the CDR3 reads TGTGCCAGCAGCGCCGGGTCGGTGGGCACTGAAGCTTTCTTT. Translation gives CASSAGSVGTEAFF.

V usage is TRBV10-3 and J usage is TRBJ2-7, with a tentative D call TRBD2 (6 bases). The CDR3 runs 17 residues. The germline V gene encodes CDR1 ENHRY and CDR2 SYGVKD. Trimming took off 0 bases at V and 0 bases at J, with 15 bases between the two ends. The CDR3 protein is CAISESTGTRVSYEQYF. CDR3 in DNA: TGTGCCATCAGTGAGTCGACGGGGACTCGAGTCTCCTACGAGCAGTACTTC.

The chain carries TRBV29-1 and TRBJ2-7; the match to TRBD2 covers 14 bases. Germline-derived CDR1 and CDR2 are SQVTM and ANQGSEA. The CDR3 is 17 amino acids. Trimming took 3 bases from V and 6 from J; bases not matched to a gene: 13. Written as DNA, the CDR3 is TGCAGCGTTGAGCCCCTGGGGACTAGCGGGAGAGAGGGCGAGCAGTACTTC. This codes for CSVEPLGTSGREGEQYF.

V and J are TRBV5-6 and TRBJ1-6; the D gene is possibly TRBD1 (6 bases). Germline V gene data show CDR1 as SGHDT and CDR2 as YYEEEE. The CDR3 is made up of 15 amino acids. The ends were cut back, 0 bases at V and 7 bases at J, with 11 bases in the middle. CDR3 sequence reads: CASSLGRGQNSPLHF. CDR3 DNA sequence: TGTGCCAGCAGCTTGGGGCGAGGACAGAATTCACCCCTCCACTTT.

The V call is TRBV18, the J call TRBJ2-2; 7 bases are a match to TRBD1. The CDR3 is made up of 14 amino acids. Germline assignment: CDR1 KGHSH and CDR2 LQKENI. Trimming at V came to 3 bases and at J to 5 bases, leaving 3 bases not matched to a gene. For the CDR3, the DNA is TGTGCCAGCTCACCTGGGACAGCTACCGGGGAGCTGTTTTTT. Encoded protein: CASSPGTATGELFF. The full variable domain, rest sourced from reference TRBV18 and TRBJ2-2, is NAGVMQNPRHLVRRRGQEARLRCSPMKGHSHVYWYRQLPEEGLKFMVYLQKENIIDESGMPKERFSAEFPKEGPSILRIQQVVRGDSAAYFCASSPGTATGELFFGEGSRLTVL.

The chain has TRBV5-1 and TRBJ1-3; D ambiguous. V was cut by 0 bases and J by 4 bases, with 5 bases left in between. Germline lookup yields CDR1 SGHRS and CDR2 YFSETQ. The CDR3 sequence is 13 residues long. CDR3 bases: TGCGCCAGCAGCTTGGCCCCAGGAAACACCATATATTTT. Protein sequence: CASSLAPGNTIYF.

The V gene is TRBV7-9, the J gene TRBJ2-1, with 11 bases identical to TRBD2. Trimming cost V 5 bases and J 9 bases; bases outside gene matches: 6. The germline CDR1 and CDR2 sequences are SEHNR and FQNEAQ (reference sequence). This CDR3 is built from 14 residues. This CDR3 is CASSLLAGEGEQFF. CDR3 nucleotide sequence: TGTGCCAGCAGCCTACTAGCGGGAGAGGGTGAGCAGTTCTTC.

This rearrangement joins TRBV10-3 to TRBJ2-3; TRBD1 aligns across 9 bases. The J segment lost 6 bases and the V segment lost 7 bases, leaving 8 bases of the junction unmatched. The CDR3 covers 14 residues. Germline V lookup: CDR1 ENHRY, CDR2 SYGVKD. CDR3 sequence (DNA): TGTGCCATCAACGACAGGGGGTCTGAGGATACGCAGTATTTT. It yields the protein CAINDRGSEDTQYF.

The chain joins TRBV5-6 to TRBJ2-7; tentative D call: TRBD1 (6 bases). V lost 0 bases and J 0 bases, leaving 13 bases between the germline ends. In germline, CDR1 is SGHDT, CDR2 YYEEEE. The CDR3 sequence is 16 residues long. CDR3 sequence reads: CASSLEGVYSSYEQYF. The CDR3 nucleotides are TGTGCCAGCAGCTTGGAGGGGGTCTACAGCTCCTACGAGCAGTACTTC.

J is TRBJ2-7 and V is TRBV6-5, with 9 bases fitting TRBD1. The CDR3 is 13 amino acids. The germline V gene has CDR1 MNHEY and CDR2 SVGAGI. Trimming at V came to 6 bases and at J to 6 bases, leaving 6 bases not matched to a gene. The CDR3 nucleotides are TGTGCCAGCAGACTACAGGGGGCCTGCGAGCAGTACTTC. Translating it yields CASRLQGACEQYF.

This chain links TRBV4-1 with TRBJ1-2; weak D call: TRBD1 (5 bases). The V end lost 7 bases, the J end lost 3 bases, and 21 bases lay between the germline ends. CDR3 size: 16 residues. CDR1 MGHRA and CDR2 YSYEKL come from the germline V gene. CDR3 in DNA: TGCGCCAGCACCCAGGGAGGCACACAGGACTACTATGGCTACACCTTC. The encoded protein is CASTQGGTQDYYGYTF.

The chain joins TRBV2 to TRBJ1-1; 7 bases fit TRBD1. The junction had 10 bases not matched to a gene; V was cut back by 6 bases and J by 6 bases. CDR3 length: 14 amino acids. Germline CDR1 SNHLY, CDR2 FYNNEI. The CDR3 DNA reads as TGTGCCAGCAGGACCCTGACAGGGAGGTCTGAAGCTTTCTTT. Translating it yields CASRTLTGRSEAFF.

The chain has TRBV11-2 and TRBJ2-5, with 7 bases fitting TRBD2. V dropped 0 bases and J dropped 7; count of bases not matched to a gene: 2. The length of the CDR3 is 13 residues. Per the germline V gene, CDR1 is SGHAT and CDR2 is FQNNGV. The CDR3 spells CASSLDPGGTQYF. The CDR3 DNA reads TGTGCCAGCAGCTTAGATCCGGGGGGGACCCAGTACTTC.

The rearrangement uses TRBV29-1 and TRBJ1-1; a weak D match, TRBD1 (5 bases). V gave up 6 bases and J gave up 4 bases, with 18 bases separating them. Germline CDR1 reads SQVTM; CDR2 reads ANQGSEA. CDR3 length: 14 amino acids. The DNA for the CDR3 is TGCAGCGTCGTTCGTGGGGCAGACACCACTGAAGCTTTCTTT. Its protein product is CSVVRGADTTEAFF. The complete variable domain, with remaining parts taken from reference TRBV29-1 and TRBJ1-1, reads SAVISQKPSRDICQRGTSLTIQCQVDSQVTMMFWYRQQPGQSLTLIATANQGSEATYESGFVIDKFPISRPNLTFSTLTVSNMSPEDSSIYLCSVVRGADTTEAFFGQGTRLTVV.

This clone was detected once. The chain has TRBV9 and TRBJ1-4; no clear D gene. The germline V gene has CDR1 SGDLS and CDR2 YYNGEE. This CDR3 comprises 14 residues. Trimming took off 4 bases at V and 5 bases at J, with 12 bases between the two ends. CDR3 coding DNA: TGTGCCAGCAGCCCCCGGGGTAAAAATGAAAAACTGTTTTTT. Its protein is CASSPRGKNEKLFF.

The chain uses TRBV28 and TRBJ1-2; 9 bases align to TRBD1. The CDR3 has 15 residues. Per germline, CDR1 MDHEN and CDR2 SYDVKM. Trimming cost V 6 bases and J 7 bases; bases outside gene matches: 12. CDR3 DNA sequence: TGTGCCAGCAGAGACCCGGGACAGGGTCTGTTTGGCTACACCTTC. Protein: CASRDPGQGLFGYTF.

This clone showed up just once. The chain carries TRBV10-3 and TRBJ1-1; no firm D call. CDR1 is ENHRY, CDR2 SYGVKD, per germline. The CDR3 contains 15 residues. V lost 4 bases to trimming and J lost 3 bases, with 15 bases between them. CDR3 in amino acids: CAISALLRRDTEAFF. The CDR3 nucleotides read TGTGCCATCAGTGCCCTCCTTAGGAGGGACACTGAAGCTTTCTTT.

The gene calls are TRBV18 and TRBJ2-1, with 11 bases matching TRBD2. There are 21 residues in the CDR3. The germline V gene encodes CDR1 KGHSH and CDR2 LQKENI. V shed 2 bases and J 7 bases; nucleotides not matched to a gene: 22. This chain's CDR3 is CASSPFTVTASGRRRGNEQFF. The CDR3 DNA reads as TGTGCCAGCTCACCATTCACAGTAACAGCTAGCGGGAGGCGCAGGGGTAATGAGCAGTTCTTC.

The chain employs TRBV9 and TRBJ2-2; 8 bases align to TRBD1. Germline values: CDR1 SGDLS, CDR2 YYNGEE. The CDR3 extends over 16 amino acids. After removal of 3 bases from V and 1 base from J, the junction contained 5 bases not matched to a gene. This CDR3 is CASSDLQGVNTGELFF. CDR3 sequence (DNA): TGTGCCAGCAGCGATTTACAGGGGGTGAACACCGGGGAGCTGTTTTTT.